Listed here are 5 T cell receptor beta chains from one sample, sequenced in a study of cytotoxic CD8 clonotypes in ibrutinib-treated CLL. Profiling relied on immunoSEQ multiplex PCR, and the TCRdb table lists in-frame clones only, not all of them. The table records approximately 190,000 clones, about three quarters of them present only once. The sample consisted of PBMCs, taken after 12 months of ibrutinib treatment. All receptors derive from a human donor with chronic lymphocytic leukemia.

The chain uses TRBV2 and TRBJ2-7; the D gene is possibly TRBD2 (6 bases). The CDR3 length is 14 residues. V was clipped by 8 bases and J by 3 bases, with 17 bases between them. CDR1 and CDR2 (germline): SNHLY, FYNNEI. The CDR3 spells CASASQGLNYEQYF. CDR3 nucleotide sequence: TGTGCCAGCGCTAGCCAGGGACTCAACTACGAGCAGTACTTC.

The V and J genes are TRBV5-1 and TRBJ2-5; 7 positions agree with TRBD2. Germline V gives CDR1 SGHRS, CDR2 YFSETQ. V lost 4 bases to trimming and J lost 5 bases; unmatched junction nucleotides: 5. This CDR3 contains 13 residues. The CDR3: CASSPGGGETQYF. The DNA of the CDR3 is TGCGCCAGCAGCCCGGGAGGTGGGGAGACCCAGTACTTC.

In this sample, this clone turned up a few times. This sequence joins TRBV30 and TRBJ2-7, with D perhaps given as TRBD1 or TRBD2 (5 bases each). The V and J ends lost 0 bases and 4 bases respectively, with 10 bases between them. Germline assignment: CDR1 GTSNPN and CDR2 SVGIG (reference sequence). This CDR3 spans 13 amino acids. The CDR3 DNA sequence: TGTGCCTGGAGTGTACACGGGGCTTACGAGCAGTACTTC. The encoded protein is CAWSVHGAYEQYF.

This clone was counted a few times. The J gene is TRBJ1-6, the V gene TRBV2, with no clear D. CDR3 size: 14 residues. V was shortened by 8 bases and J by 9 bases, with 17 bases between the two germline ends. The germline V gene encodes CDR1 SNHLY and CDR2 FYNNEI. CDR3 sequence reads: CASHDKLLGSPLHF. CDR3 DNA sequence: TGTGCCAGCCACGATAAACTACTGGGTTCACCCCTCCACTTT.

The chain has TRBV27 and TRBJ2-3, with TRBD2 matching over 8 bases. The junction had 11 bases not matched to a gene; V was cut back by 9 bases and J by 0 bases. The CDR3 has 16 amino acids. Looked up from germline, CDR1 is MNHEY and CDR2 is SMNVEV (reference sequence). The CDR3 DNA reads as TGTGCCAGTGGATCGACACTAGCGGCTAGCACAGATACGCAGTATTTT. This gives the protein CASGSTLAASTDTQYF.